This T cell receptor (beta chain) was obtained from a study of Graves' ophthalmopathy and Graves' hyperthyroidism. Study-wide context: Calling hyperthyroidism stable required that no ophthalmopathy show up within 18 months of follow-up.

Patients newly diagnosed with hyperthyroidism, under 2 months' duration, were aged 18 to 65, the study reports. This clonotype was counted at least ten times. Unmatched junction bases numbered 10, after V lost 6 bases and J lost 3 bases. Germline V gene sequence: CDR1 SNHLY, CDR2 FYNNEI. This CDR3 comprises 15 residues. The authors amplified TCR beta CDR3 regions, and they did so from RNA transcripts for repertoire sequencing. HTBI-primed first-round RT-PCR preceded second-round multiplex PCR. TCRdb ran MiXCR on the multiplex PCR reads and lists one entry per CDR3 protein. Of about 590,000 distinct CDR3 sequences listed, approximately 35% are singletons.

This clonotype was obtained from an adult man with Graves' hyperthyroidism. The gene calls are TRBV2 and TRBJ2-7; TRBD1 aligns across 8 bases. Sequencing was performed on peripheral blood or thyroid tissue (not recorded which). The CDR3 DNA sequence: TGTGCCAGCAGACTTAGACAGGGGACAAACTACGAGCAGTACTTC. This encodes CASRLRQGTNYEQYF.